This T cell receptor (beta chain) emerged from a study of T cells in Graves' hyperthyroidism and ophthalmopathy. Findings of the study overall: Progression to ophthalmopathy was predicted a median of 6.5 months early.

Note on this clonotype: The antigen is unknown.

Template material for amplifying TCR beta CDR3 regions consisted of RNA transcripts. A set of HTBI primers served as the primers for a first-round RT-PCR of the TCR CDR3. MiXCR, applied by TCRdb to the multiplex PCR reads, yields one record per CDR3 protein. Counted here are about 400,000 distinct CDR3 sequences, more than 15% occurring once; the ten biggest clones make up 25% to 30%. Sequences were obtained from blood. This TCR was recovered from a woman between 18 and 30 years old with Graves' hyperthyroidism that later progressed to Graves' ophthalmopathy.

CDR3 loop: CASSQTGGLNQPQHF. The CDR3 region has the DNA TGTGCCAGCAGTCAAACAGGGGGCCTCAATCAGCCCCAGCATTTT. This rearrangement joins TRBV25-1 to TRBJ1-5; 9 nucleotides agree with TRBD1. The CDR3 has 15 amino acids. Germline CDR1 is MGHDK and CDR2 is SYGVNS. The V and J ends lost 5 bases and 3 bases, in that order; junction bases with no gene match: 5.